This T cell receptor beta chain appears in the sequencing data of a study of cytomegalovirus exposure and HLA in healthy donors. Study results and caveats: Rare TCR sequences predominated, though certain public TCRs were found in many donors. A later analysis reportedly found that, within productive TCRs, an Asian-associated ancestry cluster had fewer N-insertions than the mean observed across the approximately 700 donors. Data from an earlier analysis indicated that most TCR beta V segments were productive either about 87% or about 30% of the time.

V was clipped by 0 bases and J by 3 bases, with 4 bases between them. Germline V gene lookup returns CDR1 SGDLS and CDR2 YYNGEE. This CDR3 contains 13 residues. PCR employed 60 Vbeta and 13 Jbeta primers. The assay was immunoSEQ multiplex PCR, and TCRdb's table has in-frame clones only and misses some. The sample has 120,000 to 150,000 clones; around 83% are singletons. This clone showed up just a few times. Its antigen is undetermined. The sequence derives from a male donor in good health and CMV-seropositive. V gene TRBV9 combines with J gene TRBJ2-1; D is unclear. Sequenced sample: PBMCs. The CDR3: CASSVAYYNEQFF. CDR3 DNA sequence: TGTGCCAGCAGCGTAGCCTACTACAATGAGCAGTTCTTC.